The 32 T cell receptor beta chains below come from one sample, sequenced in a study. TCRdb re-called the RT-PCR reads with MiXCR, one entry per CDR3 protein. The sample has around 700,000 distinct CDR3 sequences, approximately 14% seen once. Sequenced: memory CD4+ T cells from blood. These receptors originate from a female donor in good health, serving as a healthy control.

The rearrangement joins TRBV6-5 to TRBJ1-6; TRBD1 agrees at 8 bases. The V gene's germline CDR1 is MNHEY and CDR2 SVGAGI. V shed 3 bases, J shed 1 base, and the junction held 8 bases outside the gene matches. The CDR3 runs 18 residues. The CDR3 bases are TGTGCCAGCAGTTATCGGTTGCAGGGGGCTTCCTATAATTCACCCCTCCACTTT. Translating gives CASSYRLQGASYNSPLHF.

This clonotype was counted ten times or more. The V call is TRBV5-5, the J call TRBJ1-2, with D hard to call. The CDR3 loop spans 14 amino acids. The V gene's germline CDR1 is SGHKS and CDR2 YYEKEE (reference sequence). Trimming cost V 6 bases and J 0 bases, with 12 bases left between them. Written as DNA, the CDR3 is TGTGCCAGCACCCCGTCACCGACTAACTATGGCTACACCTTC. As protein: CASTPSPTNYGYTF.

The chain couples TRBV24-1 to TRBJ2-2, with 13 bases identical to TRBD2. Per the germline V gene, CDR1 is KGHDR and CDR2 is SFDVKD. With V trimmed by 3 bases and J by 1 base, 10 bases remained unmatched. This CDR3 contains 20 residues. The CDR3 sequence is CATSDPRTSGRIGNTGELFF. CDR3 bases: TGTGCCACCAGTGATCCGCGGACTAGCGGGAGAATTGGGAACACCGGGGAGCTGTTTTTT.

This clonotype came up many times. The V and J genes are TRBV5-6 and TRBJ1-1, with D unresolved. V was pared by 2 bases and J by 5 bases, with 7 bases between. Germline V gene lookup returns CDR1 SGHDT and CDR2 YYEEEE. This CDR3 spans 12 amino acids. The CDR3 reads CASSLAYTEAFF. Written as DNA, the CDR3 is TGTGCCAGCAGCTTAGCCTATACTGAAGCTTTCTTT.

This sequence joins TRBV12-3 or TRBV12-4 and TRBJ2-1; 8 bases line up with TRBD2. This CDR3 has 16 residues. Trimming at V came to 8 bases and at J to 7 bases, leaving 16 bases not matched to a gene. This CDR3 reads CASSPPLAGGLNEQFF. In nucleotides, the CDR3 is TGTGCCAGCTCGCCCCCTCTAGCGGGCGGTTTGAATGAGCAGTTCTTC.

In this sample, this clonotype turned up many times. The gene calls are TRBV5-5 and TRBJ2-1, with D perhaps being TRBD1 or TRBD2 (5 bases each). V gave up 4 bases and J gave up 0 bases, with 14 bases separating them. This CDR3 spans 16 amino acids. CDR1 and CDR2 from the germline V gene are SGHKS and YYEKEE (reference sequence). CDR3 DNA: TGTGCCAGCAGCGTGGCGTTGGGGGTCTCCTACAATGAGCAGTTCTTC. Translating it yields CASSVALGVSYNEQFF. Looking up the rest from reference TRBV5-5 and TRBJ2-1 gives the full variable domain: DAGVTQSPTHLIKTRGQQVTLRCSPISGHKSVSWYQQVLGQGPQFIFQYYEKEERGRGNFPDRFSARQFPNYSSELNVNALLLGDSALYLCASSVALGVSYNEQFFGPGTRLTVL.

In its sample, this clonotype was seen a few times. The V and J genes are TRBV7-3 and TRBJ2-1; D may match TRBD1 or TRBD2 (6 bases each). V gave up 0 bases and J gave up 15 bases, with 21 bases separating them. Germline-derived CDR1 and CDR2 are SGHTA and FQGTGA. The CDR3 is 15 amino acids. The CDR3 loop reads CASSLTYRGQDRMFF. The CDR3 region has the DNA TGTGCCAGCAGCTTAACGTACCGGGGGCAGGATCGAATGTTCTTC.

Details on this clonotype: This may arise from a read error, as a much more abundant clone is one base away. The chain has TRBV12-3 or TRBV12-4 and TRBJ2-3, with D maybe TRBD1 (6 bases). The J call may be wrong; the DNA end is better matched by TRBJ1-5. This CDR3 spans 14 amino acids. The CDR3 loop is CASSWTDSTDTQHF. DNA of the CDR3: TGTGCCAGCAGTTGGACAGATAGCACAGATACGCAGCATTTT.

This clonotype was counted at least ten times. The chain uses TRBV12-3 or TRBV12-4 and TRBJ2-7; weak D call: TRBD2 (7 bases). The CDR3 spans 13 residues. V lost 5 bases and J 6 bases, leaving 14 bases between the germline ends. The chain's CDR3 is CASSPYREGEQYF. The CDR3 DNA follows: TGTGCCAGCAGTCCTTACAGGGAGGGCGAGCAGTACTTC.

This clonotype was seen many times. The CDR3 DNA sequence: TGCAGCGTTGGGGACGGCCCCGGTCGTAGCACCGGGGAGCTGTTTTTT. Encoded protein: CSVGDGPGRSTGELFF. The V gene is TRBV29-1, the J gene TRBJ2-2; D possibly matches TRBD1 or TRBD2 (5 bases each). The V and J ends lost 4 bases and 4 bases respectively, with 19 bases between them. Germline CDR1 reads SQVTM; CDR2 reads ANQGSEA. The CDR3 extends over 16 amino acids.

This chain uses TRBV12-3 or TRBV12-4 with TRBJ2-1; 10 bases match TRBD2. Trimming cost V 7 bases and J 5 bases; bases outside gene matches: 14. The CDR3 covers 17 residues. CDR3 residues: CASTGRLAGVRDNEQFF. The CDR3 nucleotides read TGTGCCAGCACCGGTCGGCTAGCGGGAGTCCGTGACAATGAGCAGTTCTTC.

In the case of this clonotype: A much larger clone lies one base from this, so it may be a read error. The chain combines TRBV20-1 with TRBJ1-3, with 8 bases aligning to TRBD1. The J segment lost 5 bases and the V segment lost 0 bases, leaving 6 bases of the junction unmatched. CDR1 is DFQATT and CDR2 is SNEGSKA in the germline V gene (reference sequence). The CDR3 is 15 amino acids. This CDR3 is CSARDSQGARNTIYF. In nucleotides, the CDR3 is TGCAGTGCTAGAGATTCGCAGGGGGCTAGAAACACCATATATTTT.

The J gene is TRBJ1-2, the V gene TRBV5-6; 7 nucleotides match TRBD1. Trimming at V came to 3 bases and at J to 6 bases, leaving 8 bases not matched to a gene. Germline-derived CDR1 and CDR2 are SGHDT and YYEEEE. CDR3 size: 14 residues. CDR3 in amino acids: CASSSSGQRHGYTF. CDR3 DNA sequence: TGTGCCAGCAGCTCTTCGGGACAGCGGCATGGCTACACCTTC.

The V gene is TRBV7-7, the J gene TRBJ2-1; no firm D call. Per the germline V gene, CDR1 is SSHAT and CDR2 is FNYEAQ (reference sequence). The CDR3 sequence is 13 residues long. V gave up 5 bases and J gave up 7 bases, with 12 bases separating them. The CDR3 is CASSPAYGNEQFF. CDR3 DNA: TGTGCCAGCAGCCCCGCGTATGGAAATGAGCAGTTCTTC.

V is TRBV6-1 and J is TRBJ1-2; D might be TRBD1 (5 bases). The CDR3 totals 15 residues. Germline V lookup: CDR1 MNHNS, CDR2 SASEGT. Trimming cost V 10 bases and J 8 bases, with 26 bases left between them. CDR3 region: CATVTLGTVGEGYTF. The CDR3 DNA follows: TGTGCCACCGTGACTCTCGGGACGGTGGGGGAAGGCTACACCTTC.

The sample holds a few counts of this clonotype. The chain combines TRBV3-1 with TRBJ1-1; 7 bases are shared with TRBD1. V trimming: 1 base; J trimming: 10 bases; junction bases outside the gene matches: 6. Germline V CDR1 and CDR2: LGHDT, YNNKEL (reference sequence). The CDR3 sequence is 13 residues long. CDR3 loop: CASSQGTGSAAFF. DNA of the CDR3: TGTGCCAGCAGCCAAGGGACAGGATCGGCAGCTTTCTTT.

The chain combines TRBV18 with TRBJ2-2; perhaps TRBD1 as D (5 bases). The CDR3 has 13 amino acids. V lost 5 bases, J lost 5 bases, and 9 bases lay in between. The germline V gene encodes CDR1 KGHSH and CDR2 LQKENI. For the CDR3, the DNA is TGTGCCAGCTCATATCGACAGACCGGGGAGCTGTTTTTT. Translation gives CASSYRQTGELFF.

The chain links TRBV10-3 to TRBJ1-3, with 10 bases lining up with TRBD1. CDR3 length equals 15 residues. With V trimmed by 5 bases and J by 4 bases, 5 bases remained unmatched. Germline-derived CDR1 and CDR2 are ENHRY and SYGVKD. CDR3 nucleotides: TGTGCCATCAGTCGACAGGGGGCCGCGGGAAACACCATATATTTT. Amino acid sequence: CAISRQGAAGNTIYF.

There are many counts of this clonotype. The genes are TRBV6-6 and TRBJ2-2, with D perhaps matching TRBD2 (5 bases). This CDR3 is built from 15 residues. V was shortened by 6 bases and J by 0 bases, with 11 bases between the two germline ends. Germline V gene data show CDR1 as MNHNY and CDR2 as SVGAGI (reference sequence). This CDR3 is CASSLRGTNTGELFF. The CDR3 DNA sequence: TGTGCCAGCAGCCTCAGAGGGACGAACACCGGGGAGCTGTTTTTT.

The chain uses TRBV18 and TRBJ1-4; D unresolved. With 6 bases removed from V and 2 bases from J, the gap between germline ends came to 7 bases. Germline lookup yields CDR1 KGHSH and CDR2 LQKENI. The CDR3 length is 13 residues. In DNA, the CDR3 is TGTGCCAGCTCGGGTGGCACTAATGAAAAACTGTTTTTT. It specifies CASSGGTNEKLFF.

V usage is TRBV7-2 and J usage is TRBJ2-1; D uncertain. The V end was cut by 5 bases, the J end by 3 bases, with 14 bases between. The CDR3 is made up of 15 amino acids. From germline, CDR1 is SGHTA and CDR2 FQGNSA. Here the CDR3 reads CASSRDSSLYNEQFF. The CDR3 DNA follows: TGTGCCAGCAGCCGAGACTCAAGCCTCTACAATGAGCAGTTCTTC.

The rearrangement uses TRBV15 and TRBJ2-7; no clear D. V lost 5 bases and J 6 bases, leaving 20 bases between the germline ends. Germline values: CDR1 LNHNV, CDR2 YYDKDF (reference sequence). The CDR3 contains 15 residues. The CDR3 region has the DNA TGTGCCACCAGCCGACTTCAGTCGCTGTCGGCCGAGCAGTACTTC. It is translated as CATSRLQSLSAEQYF.

The sample holds a few counts of this clonotype. This sequence joins TRBV5-1 and TRBJ2-1; D not resolved. Germline V lookup: CDR1 SGHRS, CDR2 YFSETQ. CDR3 length: 15 amino acids. Trimming pared 4 bases from V and 0 bases from J, leaving 11 bases between. In DNA form, the CDR3 reads TGCGCCAGCAGCCCCAGCCCTGACTCCTACAATGAGCAGTTCTTC. As protein: CASSPSPDSYNEQFF. The whole variable domain, filled in from reference TRBV5-1 and TRBJ2-1, reads KAGVTQTPRYLIKTRGQQVTLSCSPISGHRSVSWYQQTPGQGLQFLFEYFSETQRNKGNFPGRFSGRQFSNSRSEMNVSTLELGDSALYLCASSPSPDSYNEQFFGPGTRLTVL.

V is TRBV4-3 and J is TRBJ1-5; no firm D call. CDR1 and CDR2 from the germline V gene are LGHNA and YSLEER. The CDR3 has 14 residues. The V and J ends lost 0 bases and 1 base respectively, with 4 bases between them. The CDR3 nucleotides are TGCGCCAGCAGCCAAGAGGCGAGCAATCAGCCCCAGCATTTT. It specifies CASSQEASNQPQHF.

This clonotype has a handful of counts. The chain couples TRBV9 to TRBJ2-1; perhaps D is TRBD1 or TRBD2 (5 bases each). Germline CDR1 SGDLS, CDR2 YYNGEE. The V end lost 7 bases, the J end lost 3 bases, and 8 bases lay between the germline ends. This CDR3 has 12 amino acids. The chain's CDR3 is CASGGNYNEQFF. The CDR3 region has the DNA TGTGCCAGCGGGGGAAACTACAATGAGCAGTTCTTC.

In its sample, this clonotype was seen many times. This chain joins TRBV7-2 and TRBJ1-5; 9 bases line up with TRBD1. V lost 5 bases and J lost 5; bases outside the gene matches: 4. The CDR3 extends over 14 amino acids. Germline V gene data show CDR1 as SGHTA and CDR2 as FQGNSA. This chain's CDR3 is CASSMRQGDQPQHF. The DNA of the CDR3 is TGTGCCAGCAGCATGCGACAGGGGGATCAGCCCCAGCATTTT.

As regards this clonotype: It may be a read error: a sequence one base away is much more abundant. No conserved phenylalanine or tryptophan ends this CDR3, so it is likely a read error. J is TRBJ2-7 and V is TRBV6-5; TRBD2 might be the D (6 bases). The CDR3 has 13 amino acids. V was trimmed by 5 bases and J by 5 bases, leaving 13 bases between them. Per germline, CDR1 MNHEY and CDR2 SVGAGI. CDR3 in amino acids: CASSNLGLHEQYL. The CDR3 DNA follows: TGTGCCAGCAGTAATCTGGGACTTCACGAGCAGTACCTC.

This chain links TRBV27 with TRBJ1-4, with D possibly TRBD1 on 5 matching bases. The CDR3 runs 15 residues. The germline V gene has CDR1 MNHEY and CDR2 SMNVEV (reference sequence). The V gene lost 3 bases and the J gene lost 7 bases, with 15 bases spanning the gap. The chain's CDR3 is CASSFGGSIPEKLFF. The CDR3 DNA reads TGTGCCAGCAGTTTCGGGGGGAGTATCCCTGAAAAACTGTTTTTT.

This clonotype was seen a handful of times. The chain has TRBV12-3 or TRBV12-4 and TRBJ2-1; no firm D call. V lost 0 bases and J 13 bases, leaving 7 bases between the germline ends. The CDR3 extends over 11 amino acids. The CDR3 spells CASSLAGPQFF. In DNA form, the CDR3 reads TGTGCCAGCAGTTTAGCAGGGCCCCAGTTCTTC.

This clonotype was recorded at least ten times. The V call is TRBV25-1, the J call TRBJ2-3, with 10 bases matching TRBD2. The CDR3 covers 17 residues. The junction had 13 bases not matched to a gene; V was cut back by 4 bases and J by 6 bases. The germline V gene encodes CDR1 MGHDK and CDR2 SYGVNS. CDR3 coding DNA: TGTGCCAGCAGTGGGACCGGGACTAGCGCACTGACGGATACGCAGTATTTT. This encodes CASSGTGTSALTDTQYF.

The chain is built from TRBV6-2 or TRBV6-3 and TRBJ2-7; tentatively, D is TRBD1 (5 bases). Between the trimmed V and J ends, which lost 5 bases and 0 bases, there was a span of 8 bases. The CDR3 extends over 13 amino acids. CDR1 and CDR2 (germline): MNHEY, SVGEGT. The CDR3 spells CASSTRDSYEQYF. CDR3 DNA sequence: TGTGCCAGCAGTACCAGGGACTCCTACGAGCAGTACTTC.

This clonotype appeared a few times. The V gene is TRBV5-6, the J gene TRBJ1-2; a weak D match, TRBD1 (5 bases). Per germline, CDR1 SGHDT and CDR2 YYEEEE. V gave up 4 bases and J gave up 4 bases, with 14 bases separating them. This CDR3 contains 14 residues. The CDR3 DNA follows: TGTGCCAGCAGCCAGGGACGGAGTGTCTATGGCTACACCTTC. Residues: CASSQGRSVYGYTF.